This TCR beta chain was recorded in a study of shared clonotypes between healthy human individuals. Findings and caveats of the study: With a handful of donors compared, about 5.2% of naive CD4 clonotypes were shared. Non-shared clonotypes had lower generation probabilities than clonotypes shared by all four sorted-subset donors. Clonotype sharing among the donors was expected to vary with sequencing depth.

Sequencing was performed with immunoSEQ multiplex PCR; in TCRdb, only in-frame clones are kept and a portion is missing. Of about 590,000 clones detected, 95% to 96% appear once; the ten largest clones hold 0.1% to 0.11%. This CDR3 comprises 15 residues. J gave up 4 bases and V 3 bases, and 8 bases lay outside the gene matches. Germline V gives CDR1 MNHEY, CDR2 SMNVEV (reference sequence). Worth noting for this clone: Antigen specificity is unknown.

Terminally differentiated effector memory CD45RA+ cells were excluded by CCR7 positive selection of CD45RO-negative cells. The chain links TRBV27 to TRBJ1-2; 7 bases match TRBD1. The receptor's source is a woman in her twenties or thirties in good health. The sequenced material came from naive CD8+ T cells sorted from blood. The CDR3 nucleotides read TGTGCCAGCAGTTTGTCCCCGACAGGGCTCTATGGCTACACCTTC. This codes for CASSLSPTGLYGYTF.